These 23 T cell receptor beta chains originate from one sample sequenced in a study of T cell responses to AZD1222 COVID-19 vaccine. Sequenced by immunoSEQ multiplex PCR; TCRdb stores in-frame clones only, minus some. Altogether more than 80,000 clones are present, about nine tenths being singletons, with the ten largest covering less than 9.5%. The source was peripheral blood, collected 28 days after the second AZD1222 dose. These receptors all stem from an adult who received the AZD1222 COVID-19 vaccine.

CDR3 protein: CASSTRSGQYF. In nucleotides, the CDR3 is TGTGCCAGCAGTACCCGAAGCGGGCAGTACTTC. The gene calls are TRBV12-3 or TRBV12-4 and TRBJ2-7; D is perhaps TRBD2 (5 bases). CDR3 length equals 11 residues. V dropped 5 bases and J dropped 9 bases, with 11 bases sitting between them.

The chain recombines TRBV6-5 with TRBJ1-3, with D tentatively TRBD1 (5 bases). Deletions cut 8 bases from V and 13 bases from J, with 21 bases between. The CDR3 has 13 residues. Germline assignment: CDR1 MNHEY and CDR2 SVGAGI. In nucleotides, the CDR3 is TGTGCCAGCGGAAATCTCCAGGGTGCTGCGATATATTTT. Its protein product is CASGNLQGAAIYF.

This sequence joins TRBV5-6 and TRBJ2-5; maybe TRBD1 (5 bases). The CDR3 length is 13 residues. The germline gives CDR1 SGHDT, CDR2 YYEEEE. Trimming stripped 1 base from V and 5 bases from J, with 9 bases between. In nucleotides, the CDR3 is TGTGCCAGCAGCTTGTCAGGGATTGAGACCCAGTACTTC. Translated: CASSLSGIETQYF. The whole variable domain, remainder taken from reference TRBV5-6 and TRBJ2-5, is DAGVTQSPTHLIKTRGQQVTLRCSPKSGHDTVSWYQQALGQGPQFIFQYYEEEERQRGNFPDRFSGHQFPNYSSELNVNALLLGDSALYLCASSLSGIETQYFGPGTRLLVL.

With regard to this clone: Other nucleotide sequences in the sample specify the same CDR3. V is TRBV7-2 and J is TRBJ1-1; 8 nucleotides match TRBD1. Germline assignment: CDR1 SGHTA and CDR2 FQGNSA. J gave up 2 bases and V 4 bases, and 3 bases lay outside the gene matches. The CDR3 runs 14 residues. The CDR3 region has the DNA TGTGCCAGCAGCTCCACAGGGGGAAACACTGAAGCTTTCTTT. This sequence encodes CASSSTGGNTEAFF.

The chain uses TRBV9 and TRBJ2-3; TRBD1 aligns across 8 bases. V shed 0 bases and J 2 bases; nucleotides not matched to a gene: 11. This CDR3 contains 18 residues. CDR1 SGDLS and CDR2 YYNGEE come from the germline V gene. This CDR3 is CASSVGQQGVGTTDTQYF. The CDR3 DNA is TGTGCCAGCAGCGTAGGACAACAGGGGGTTGGGACCACAGATACGCAGTATTTT. Drawing the rest from reference TRBV9 and TRBJ2-3, the complete variable domain is DSGVTQTPKHLITATGQRVTLRCSPRSGDLSVYWYQQSLDQGLQFLIQYYNGEERAKGNILERFSAQQFPDLHSELNLSSLELGDSALYFCASSVGQQGVGTTDTQYFGPGTRLTVL.

The rearrangement uses TRBV5-1 and TRBJ2-7; D is possibly TRBD1 (6 bases). CDR3 size: 15 residues. The V end was cut by 4 bases, the J end by 4 bases, with 18 bases between. CDR1 SGHRS and CDR2 YFSETQ come from the germline V gene. The CDR3: CASSEEAGVQYEQYF. The CDR3 nucleotides are TGCGCCAGCAGCGAAGAGGCAGGGGTTCAGTACGAGCAGTACTTC.

The J gene is TRBJ2-1, the V gene TRBV3-1 (or the pseudogene TRBV3-2); either TRBD1 or TRBD2 may fit D (5 bases each). V dropped 4 bases and J dropped 1 base, with 11 bases sitting between them. From germline, CDR1 is LGHDT and CDR2 YNNKEL (reference sequence). The CDR3 has 15 residues. CDR3 nucleotide sequence: TGTGCCAGCAGCCGAGGGGATCGGTCCTACAATGAGCAGTTCTTC. It yields the protein CASSRGDRSYNEQFF.

The chain carries TRBV19 and TRBJ1-6; D perhaps matches TRBD1 (5 bases). The CDR3 has 17 residues. V shed 5 bases and J shed 0 bases, with 14 bases lying between them. Germline CDR1 and CDR2: LNHDA and SQIVND (reference sequence). In DNA form, the CDR3 reads TGTGCCAGTAGTTCAAGAGGGGTAAGCTCCTATAATTCACCCCTCCACTTT. It is translated as CASSSRGVSSYNSPLHF.

The chain is built from TRBV7-3 and TRBJ2-7; 7 nucleotides align to TRBD2. J gave up 3 bases and V 0 bases, and 5 bases lay outside the gene matches. This CDR3 spans 15 amino acids. The germline CDR1 and CDR2 sequences are SGHTA and FQGTGA. The CDR3 coding sequence is TGTGCCAGCAGCTTAACCCCGGGGACTATCTACGAGCAGTACTTC. It codes for CASSLTPGTIYEQYF. The full variable domain, rest sourced from reference TRBV7-3 and TRBJ2-7, is GAGVSQTPSNKVTEKGKYVELRCDPISGHTALYWYRQSLGQGPEFLIYFQGTGAADDSGLPNDRFFAVRPEGSVSTLKIQRTERGDSAVYLCASSLTPGTIYEQYFGPGTRLTVT.

The V call is TRBV7-2, the J call TRBJ1-2; D not certain. Trimming left V 7 bases short and J 1 base short, with 10 bases between. Looked up from germline, CDR1 is SGHTA and CDR2 is FQGNSA. The CDR3 consists of 13 residues. DNA of the CDR3: TGTGCCAGCACTACAACAGATAACTATGGCTACACCTTC. Its protein is CASTTTDNYGYTF.

The chain combines TRBV28 with TRBJ1-3; no reliable D call. This CDR3 is built from 15 residues. CDR1 and CDR2 from the germline V gene are MDHEN and SYDVKM. V lost 2 bases and J lost 1, with 9 bases in between. This CDR3 reads CASSLPAGSGNTIYF. The CDR3 DNA sequence: TGTGCCAGCAGTTTACCCGCAGGATCTGGAAACACCATATATTTT.

V usage is TRBV6-5 and J usage is TRBJ1-2; possibly TRBD1 for D (6 bases). CDR1 is MNHEY and CDR2 is SVGAGI in the germline V gene. This CDR3 has 14 amino acids. Trimming left V 8 bases short and J 4 bases short, with 17 bases between. The DNA for the CDR3 is TGTGCCAGCGCTGTGGGGGCGATAGGCTATGGCTACACCTTC. It yields the protein CASAVGAIGYGYTF.

The genes are TRBV29-1 and TRBJ1-1; D ambiguous. The length of the CDR3 is 12 residues. Between the trimmed V and J ends, which lost 6 bases and 1 base, there was a span of 9 bases. In germline, CDR1 is SQVTM, CDR2 ANQGSEA. In nucleotides, the CDR3 is TGCAGCGTCATGGCAGCGAACACTGAAGCTTTCTTT. Encoded protein: CSVMAANTEAFF.

This sequence joins TRBV9 and TRBJ2-6; D is possibly TRBD1 or TRBD2 (5 bases each). Germline-derived CDR1 and CDR2 are SGDLS and YYNGEE. Deletions cut 3 bases from V and 0 bases from J, with 16 bases between. The CDR3 covers 18 residues. As DNA, the CDR3 is TGTGCCAGCAGCGCTCTGAGGGGCCTAAGCTCTGGGGCCAACGTCCTGACTTTC. It is translated as CASSALRGLSSGANVLTF. The variable domain in full, with the rest retrieved from reference TRBV9 and TRBJ2-6, is DSGVTQTPKHLITATGQRVTLRCSPRSGDLSVYWYQQSLDQGLQFLIQYYNGEERAKGNILERFSAQQFPDLHSELNLSSLELGDSALYFCASSALRGLSSGANVLTFGAGSRLTVL.

The chain uses TRBV4-3 and TRBJ1-1; D might be TRBD1 (6 bases). Germline V gene lookup returns CDR1 LGHNA and CDR2 YSLEER. This CDR3 contains 18 residues. The ends were cut back, 1 base at V and 3 bases at J, with 21 bases in the middle. CDR3 nucleotides: TGCGCCAGCAGCCAAGGGTACTTTGCACAGGGTCTTTACACTGAAGCTTTCTTT. It translates to CASSQGYFAQGLYTEAFF.

This clone has a single count. The chain carries TRBV4-3 and TRBJ2-7; 8 bases agree with TRBD1. CDR3 size: 18 residues. Per the germline V gene, CDR1 is LGHNA and CDR2 is YSLEER. The V gene end was trimmed by 0 bases and the J gene end by 0 bases; junction bases not matched to a gene: 10. The CDR3 DNA is TGCGCCAGCAGCCAAGATCGTGTGGGGACAGGATACTCCTACGAGCAGTACTTC. Protein product: CASSQDRVGTGYSYEQYF.

The V call is TRBV2, the J call TRBJ1-5, with D possibly matching TRBD1 (5 bases). Trimming left V 9 bases short and J 1 base short, with 10 bases between. The CDR3 spans 13 residues. Germline CDR1 is SNHLY and CDR2 is FYNNEI. The CDR3: CASRWGSNQPQHF. CDR3 sequence (DNA): TGTGCCAGTCGCTGGGGGAGCAATCAGCCCCAGCATTTT. Full variable domain (remainder filled in from reference TRBV2 and TRBJ1-5): EPEVTQTPSHQVTQMGQEVILRCVPISNHLYFYWYRQILGQKVEFLVSFYNNEISEKSEIFDDQFSVERPDGSNFTLKIRSTKLEDSAMYFCASRWGSNQPQHFGDGTRLSIL.

The chain has TRBV5-1 and TRBJ1-3, with D possibly matching TRBD1 (5 bases). V shed 6 bases and J shed 5 bases, with 18 bases lying between them. This CDR3 is 15 amino acids long. CDR1 SGHRS and CDR2 YFSETQ come from the germline V gene. The CDR3 nucleotides are TGCGCCAGCATCCCGGGGCCGGGACGGCGAAACACCATATATTTT. Its translation: CASIPGPGRRNTIYF.

The chain employs TRBV6-6 and TRBJ2-1; 8 nucleotides align to TRBD1. V was clipped by 11 bases and J by 5 bases; unmatched bases: 11. The CDR3 is made up of 14 amino acids. CDR1 MNHNY and CDR2 SVGAGI come from the germline V gene (reference sequence). For the CDR3, the DNA is TGTGCCGGAAACTCAGGGGGCCAGAACAATGAGCAGTTCTTC. Protein sequence: CAGNSGGQNNEQFF.

This clone was picked up a small number of times. The J gene is TRBJ2-3, the V gene TRBV5-1; 7 nucleotides line up with TRBD2. The CDR3 runs to 15 residues. Germline trimming cut 3 bases from V and 2 bases from J; bases unmatched to any gene: 6. Germline V CDR1 and CDR2: SGHRS, YFSETQ. The CDR3 nucleotides read TGCGCCAGCAGCTGGCTAGCGGACTACACAGATACGCAGTATTTT. Translating it yields CASSWLADYTDTQYF. The full variable domain, its missing parts supplied by reference TRBV5-1 and TRBJ2-3, is KAGVTQTPRYLIKTRGQQVTLSCSPISGHRSVSWYQQTPGQGLQFLFEYFSETQRNKGNFPGRFSGRQFSNSRSEMNVSTLELGDSALYLCASSWLADYTDTQYFGPGTRLTVL.

The genes are TRBV5-4 and TRBJ1-2; 8 bases agree with TRBD1. This CDR3 has 14 amino acids. V lost 3 bases, J lost 7 bases, and 8 bases stayed unmatched. The germline V gene encodes CDR1 SGHNT and CDR2 YYREEE (reference sequence). The CDR3 bases are TGTGCCAGCAGCTACGACAGGGGAGCGAGTGGCTACACCTTC. Amino acid sequence: CASSYDRGASGYTF.

The chain has TRBV19 and TRBJ1-1, with D possibly being TRBD1 (6 bases). Germline values: CDR1 LNHDA, CDR2 SQIVND (reference sequence). This CDR3 comprises 14 residues. The V end was cut by 4 bases, the J end by 0 bases, with 9 bases between. CDR3 protein: CASSTGEMNTEAFF. The CDR3 nucleotides read TGTGCCAGTAGTACAGGGGAAATGAACACTGAAGCTTTCTTT. The complete variable domain, with remaining parts taken from reference TRBV19 and TRBJ1-1, reads DGGITQSPKYLFRKEGQNVTLSCEQNLNHDAMYWYRQDPGQGLRLIYYSQIVNDFQKGDIAEGYSVSREKKESFPLTVTSAQKNPTAFYLCASSTGEMNTEAFFGQGTRLTVV.

This clone was counted a single time. This chain links TRBV4-1 with TRBJ1-2; D is possibly TRBD1 (5 bases). Germline CDR1 is MGHRA and CDR2 is YSYEKL. Between the trimmed V and J ends, which lost 0 bases and 2 bases, there was a span of 25 bases. The CDR3 totals 20 residues. The CDR3 reads CASSQEKGLTIQSKNYGYTF. The CDR3 DNA sequence: TGCGCCAGCAGCCAAGAAAAGGGGCTTACGATCCAGTCGAAAAACTATGGCTACACCTTC.